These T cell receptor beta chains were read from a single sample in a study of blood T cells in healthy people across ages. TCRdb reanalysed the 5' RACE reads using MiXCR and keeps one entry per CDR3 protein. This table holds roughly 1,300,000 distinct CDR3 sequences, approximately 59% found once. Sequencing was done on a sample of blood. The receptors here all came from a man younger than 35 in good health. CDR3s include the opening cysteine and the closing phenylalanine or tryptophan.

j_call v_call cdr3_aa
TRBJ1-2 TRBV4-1 CASSQLGGYGYTF
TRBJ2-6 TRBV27 CASRGSGAGGANVLTF
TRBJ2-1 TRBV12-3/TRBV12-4 CASTIKDGNEQFF
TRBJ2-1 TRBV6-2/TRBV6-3 CASSRLAGDSAYNEQFF
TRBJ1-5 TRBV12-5 CASGSGEGSLGQPQHF
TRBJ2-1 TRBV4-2 CAGSQAYEQFF
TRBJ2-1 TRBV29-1 CSDLLAGGPNEQFF
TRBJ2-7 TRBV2 CASEAGHLSYEQYF
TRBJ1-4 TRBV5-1 CASSPPGETNEKLFF
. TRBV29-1 CSVGRGGSYNEQYF
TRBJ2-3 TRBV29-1 CSVEGLAGGYTDTQYF
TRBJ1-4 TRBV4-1 CASSQEGTAGNEKLFF
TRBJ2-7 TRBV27 CASSLIGDRRDYEQYF
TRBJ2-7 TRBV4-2 CASSQETSGGTYEQYF
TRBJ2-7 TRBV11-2 CASSLVSSSNEQYF
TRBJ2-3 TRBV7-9 CASSFRQSDTQYF
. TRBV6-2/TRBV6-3 CASSWDRDRGYEQYF
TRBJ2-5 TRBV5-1 CASSKTSGRGETQYF
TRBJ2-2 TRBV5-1 CASSTDPLLTGELFF
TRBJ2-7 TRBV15 CATSRGLEPYEQYF
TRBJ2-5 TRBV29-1 CSVETRTGGIQYF
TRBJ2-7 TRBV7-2 CASSLRLAGSHEQYF
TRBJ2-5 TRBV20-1 CSARGRGFQETQYF
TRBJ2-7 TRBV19 CASSTLPSQVSYEQYF
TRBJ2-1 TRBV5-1 CASRTSGGASEQFF
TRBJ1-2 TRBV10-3 CAISEFGRSNPYGYTF
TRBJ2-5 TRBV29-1 CSVERRGSLETQYF
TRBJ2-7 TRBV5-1 CASKYPQAFWSYEQYF
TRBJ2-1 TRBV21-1 CASSPFPQREGNEQFF